One and the same sample provided the 27 T cell receptor beta chains below, sequenced in a study of OX40 agonist ivuxolimab in advanced cancers. The assay was immunoSEQ multiplex PCR, and TCRdb's table has in-frame clones only and misses some. The repertoire holds tens of thousands of clones, with around 84% as singletons. The sample here was CD4+ or CD8+ T cells sorted from blood, taken in a trial of the OX40 agonist ivuxolimab. The origin of the receptors is an adult with an advanced solid tumor such as melanoma, head and neck, liver or kidney cancer.

The chain recombines TRBV5-1 with TRBJ2-7; D ambiguous. Trimming pared 6 bases from V and 6 bases from J, leaving 16 bases between. The germline CDR1 and CDR2 sequences are SGHRS and YFSETQ. The length of the CDR3 is 13 residues. The CDR3 DNA reads TGCGCCAGCACCTTAGGGCCCTTGCGCGAGCAGTACTTC. Translating gives CASTLGPLREQYF.

V and J are TRBV2 and TRBJ1-1; D unclear. CDR1 and CDR2 (germline): SNHLY, FYNNEI. This CDR3 is built from 14 residues. V lost 7 bases to trimming and J lost 2 bases, with 14 bases between them. In DNA, the CDR3 is TGTGCCAGCACTTATGGGTCGGGAAACACTGAAGCTTTCTTT. Its translation is CASTYGSGNTEAFF. Supplemented by reference TRBV2 and TRBJ1-1, the full variable domain reads EPEVTQTPSHQVTQMGQEVILRCVPISNHLYFYWYRQILGQKVEFLVSFYNNEISEKSEIFDDQFSVERPDGSNFTLKIRSTKLEDSAMYFCASTYGSGNTEAFFGQGTRLTVV.

This clone was found once. The chain is built from TRBV7-6 and TRBJ2-7; D is possibly TRBD1 or TRBD2 (5 bases each). The germline CDR1 and CDR2 sequences are SGHVS and FNYEAQ. Trimming removed 5 bases from V and 10 bases from J, with 18 bases in between. The CDR3 has 13 amino acids. The CDR3 nucleotides read TGTGCCAGCAGCGACGGGACCAGAGGGAGCCAGTACTTC. This sequence encodes CASSDGTRGSQYF.

This chain uses TRBV7-6 with TRBJ2-5; D possibly corresponds to TRBD1 (6 bases). Germline V gene sequence: CDR1 SGHVS, CDR2 FNYEAQ. This CDR3 has 16 residues. V shed 4 bases and J shed 1 base, with 16 bases lying between them. CDR3 nucleotide sequence: TGTGCCAGCAGCTCAGGGTCTTTAGGGGGCCAAGAGACCCAGTACTTC. This gives the protein CASSSGSLGGQETQYF.

The V call is TRBV7-7, the J call TRBJ2-2, with TRBD1 as a possible D gene (6 bases). Germline CDR1 reads SSHAT; CDR2 reads FNYEAQ (reference sequence). The CDR3 length is 15 residues. The V gene lost 7 bases and the J gene lost 4 bases, with 16 bases spanning the gap. CDR3 DNA: TGTGCCAGCACCCAGTCGGGCAGGGGCACCGGGGAGCTGTTTTTT. Its translation: CASTQSGRGTGELFF.

This clone was seen once. V is TRBV13 and J is TRBJ2-7; the D gene is possibly TRBD2 (7 bases). This CDR3 has 14 amino acids. Germline assignment: CDR1 PRHDT and CDR2 FYEKMQ (reference sequence). Between the trimmed V and J ends, which lost 5 bases and 2 bases, there was a span of 13 bases. The CDR3 region has the DNA TGTGCCAGCAGCAAAGGGGGGGTTACCTACGAGCAGTACTTC. It codes for CASSKGGVTYEQYF. The full variable domain, its missing parts supplied by reference TRBV13 and TRBJ2-7, is AAGVIQSPRHLIKEKRETATLKCYPIPRHDTVYWYQQGPGQDPQFLISFYEKMQSDKGSIPDRFSAQQFSDYHSELNMSSLELGDSALYFCASSKGGVTYEQYFGPGTRLTVT.

This clone ranks as medium-sized. The chain recombines TRBV30 with TRBJ1-2, with TRBD1 as a possible D gene (5 bases). Germline V gene sequence: CDR1 GTSNPN, CDR2 SVGIG (reference sequence). Trimming removed 0 bases from V and 5 bases from J, with 10 bases in between. The CDR3 runs to 13 residues. Written as DNA, the CDR3 is TGTGCCTGGAGTGTCGCACGGGGGTATGGCTACACCTTC. It translates to CAWSVARGYGYTF.

This CDR3 reads CASEDRVELFF. The DNA for the CDR3 is TGTGCCAGCGAGGACAGGGTGGAGCTGTTTTTT. The chain has TRBV2 and TRBJ2-2; 8 bases line up with TRBD1. V lost 8 bases and J lost 10; bases outside the gene matches: 3. CDR1 and CDR2 from the germline V gene are SNHLY and FYNNEI. The CDR3 sequence is 11 residues long. The entire variable domain, with the rest obtained from reference TRBV2 and TRBJ2-2, is as follows: EPEVTQTPSHQVTQMGQEVILRCVPISNHLYFYWYRQILGQKVEFLVSFYNNEISEKSEIFDDQFSVERPDGSNFTLKIRSTKLEDSAMYFCASEDRVELFFGEGSRLTVL.

This rearrangement joins TRBV7-6 to TRBJ1-1; D uncertain. This CDR3 is built from 15 residues. Deletions cut 1 base from V and 4 bases from J, with 13 bases between. CDR1 SGHVS and CDR2 FNYEAQ come from the germline V gene. Written as DNA, the CDR3 is TGTGCCAGCAGCTTAGTTGAGTCGGGAGGCACTGAAGCTTTCTTT. This gives the protein CASSLVESGGTEAFF.

The chain links TRBV7-9 to TRBJ2-7, with 14 positions matching TRBD2. In germline, CDR1 is SEHNR, CDR2 FQNEAQ (reference sequence). V lost 5 bases and J lost 5; bases outside the gene matches: 14. This CDR3 has 18 amino acids. CDR3 region: CASSGPGLAGENPHEQYF. The CDR3 DNA is TGTGCCAGCAGCGGACCGGGACTAGCGGGAGAAAATCCACACGAGCAGTACTTC.

The J gene is TRBJ2-1, the V gene TRBV6-4, with D possibly being TRBD1 or TRBD2 (7 bases each). Trimming pared 2 bases from V and 4 bases from J, leaving 12 bases between. In germline, CDR1 is MRHNA, CDR2 SNTAGT. The CDR3 is 15 residues long. The CDR3 DNA reads as TGTGCCAGCAGTGACCAGGGGGGGAAATACAATGAGCAGTTCTTC. It codes for CASSDQGGKYNEQFF.

The rearrangement links TRBV14 to TRBJ2-5, with D unresolved. From germline, CDR1 is SGHDN and CDR2 FVKESK. V was pared by 0 bases and J by 5 bases, with 13 bases between. This CDR3 comprises 15 residues. The CDR3 protein is CASSQDGAPRETQYF. In DNA form, the CDR3 reads TGTGCCAGCAGCCAAGATGGTGCACCTAGGGAGACCCAGTACTTC.

The chain links TRBV30 to TRBJ1-1; TRBD1 agrees at 10 bases. The CDR3 runs to 13 residues. Trimming cost V 1 base and J 10 bases; bases outside gene matches: 6. The germline CDR1 and CDR2 sequences are GTSNPN and SVGIG (reference sequence). The CDR3 DNA sequence: TGTGCCTGGAGTGACACGGGACAGGGGACAGCTTTCTTT. Protein sequence: CAWSDTGQGTAFF.

The CDR3 spells CASSVWGTPYNEQFF. The CDR3 bases are TGTGCCAGCAGCGTATGGGGCACTCCCTACAATGAGCAGTTCTTC. The chain is built from TRBV9 and TRBJ2-1, with D maybe TRBD1 (5 bases). Looked up from germline, CDR1 is SGDLS and CDR2 is YYNGEE. Trimming left V 1 base short and J 2 bases short, with 10 bases between. The CDR3 consists of 15 residues.

This clone appeared once. This rearrangement joins TRBV11-2 to TRBJ1-1, with a possible D match to TRBD1 (5 bases). The germline V gene has CDR1 SGHAT and CDR2 FQNNGV. The V gene lost 1 base and the J gene lost 1 base, with 10 bases spanning the gap. The CDR3 is made up of 15 amino acids. The CDR3 DNA is TGTGCCAGCAGCTTAGGAGCGGGACCGAACACTGAAGCTTTCTTT. It encodes CASSLGAGPNTEAFF. The whole variable domain, remainder taken from reference TRBV11-2 and TRBJ1-1, is EAGVAQSPRYKIIEKRQSVAFWCNPISGHATLYWYQQILGQGPKLLIQFQNNGVVDDSQLPKDRFSAERLKGVDSTLKIQPAKLEDSAVYLCASSLGAGPNTEAFFGQGTRLTVV.

This chain links TRBV7-9 with TRBJ2-7; the match to TRBD2 covers 12 bases. The CDR3 is 17 amino acids. The junction had 7 bases not matched to a gene; V was cut back by 1 base and J by 3 bases. The germline V gene has CDR1 SEHNR and CDR2 FQNEAQ (reference sequence). In DNA, the CDR3 is TGTGCCAGCAGCTTAGGCCTAGCGGGGGGGTCGCTCTACGAGCAGTACTTC. It translates to CASSLGLAGGSLYEQYF.

This clone was counted once. This chain joins TRBV18 and TRBJ1-4; D unclear. The germline CDR1 and CDR2 sequences are KGHSH and LQKENI. Trimming pared 4 bases from V and 4 bases from J, leaving 10 bases between. This CDR3 has 14 amino acids. As DNA, the CDR3 is TGTGCCAGCTCACGGAACGGATTTAATGAAAAACTGTTTTTT. Translation gives CASSRNGFNEKLFF.

For the CDR3, the DNA is TGCAGCGTTGCCGGACAGGGAGGTTTAAACTATGGCTACACCTTC. Translated: CSVAGQGGLNYGYTF. The gene calls are TRBV29-1 and TRBJ1-2; TRBD1 matches at 8 bases. V lost 4 bases, J lost 2 bases, and 9 bases stayed unmatched. Germline CDR1 SQVTM, CDR2 ANQGSEA. The CDR3 loop spans 15 amino acids.

V gene TRBV18 combines with J gene TRBJ2-5; D may be TRBD1 (6 bases). The CDR3 consists of 14 residues. Deletions cut 1 base from V and 1 base from J, with 7 bases between. The germline gives CDR1 KGHSH, CDR2 LQKENI. CDR3 region: CASSPLGAQETQYF. The DNA of the CDR3 is TGTGCCAGCTCACCACTGGGGGCCCAAGAGACCCAGTACTTC.

This clone was recorded once. The rearrangement joins TRBV11-2 to TRBJ2-1; no firm D call. Germline values: CDR1 SGHAT, CDR2 FQNNGV. The CDR3 runs to 19 residues. Between the trimmed V and J ends, which lost 3 bases and 7 bases, there was a span of 28 bases. CDR3 amino acids: CASSLFLQSPGIRTNEQFF. In DNA form, the CDR3 reads TGTGCCAGCAGCTTGTTTCTCCAATCTCCGGGCATTCGAACGAATGAGCAGTTCTTC.

The chain links TRBV28 to TRBJ2-7; possibly TRBD1 or TRBD2 for D (5 bases each). Per germline, CDR1 MDHEN and CDR2 SYDVKM. V lost 8 bases, J lost 5 bases, and 19 bases lay in between. The CDR3 totals 14 residues. CDR3 amino acids: CASDRGSALDEQYF. CDR3 DNA sequence: TGTGCCAGCGACCGGGGCAGTGCTCTGGACGAGCAGTACTTC.

The chain recombines TRBV5-5 with TRBJ2-3, with D uncertain. The V and J ends lost 4 bases and 0 bases respectively, with 12 bases between them. In germline, CDR1 is SGHKS, CDR2 YYEKEE (reference sequence). The CDR3 is 15 amino acids. Here the CDR3 reads CASSPARSSTDTQYF. For the CDR3, the DNA is TGTGCCAGCAGCCCAGCGAGATCTAGCACAGATACGCAGTATTTT.

The sample holds one count of this clone. The chain employs TRBV4-3 and TRBJ2-1; D unclear. V lost 0 bases, J lost 1 base, and 10 bases lay in between. Germline CDR1 LGHNA, CDR2 YSLEER. This CDR3 is built from 16 residues. In DNA, the CDR3 is TGCGCCAGCAGCCAAGATACTGGACCGTCCTACAATGAGCAGTTCTTC. This sequence encodes CASSQDTGPSYNEQFF.

This clone was seen a few times. The rearrangement uses TRBV7-8 and TRBJ1-1, with TRBD1 as a possible D gene (5 bases). The ends were cut back, 6 bases at V and 3 bases at J, with 14 bases in the middle. Germline CDR1 is SGHVS and CDR2 is FQNEAQ. The CDR3 sequence is 14 residues long. The DNA for the CDR3 is TGTGCCAGCAGGGTCCAGGGTTCGTACACTGAAGCTTTCTTT. This codes for CASRVQGSYTEAFF.

The chain recombines TRBV27 with TRBJ2-3, with a tentative D call TRBD1 (6 bases). The germline gives CDR1 MNHEY, CDR2 SMNVEV (reference sequence). Trimming left V 6 bases short and J 2 bases short, with 24 bases between. The CDR3 covers 18 residues. The CDR3: CASSPPPFGQILTDTQYF. CDR3 in DNA: TGTGCCAGCAGCCCCCCCCCTTTTGGACAGATACTCACAGATACGCAGTATTTT.

This chain links TRBV4-2 with TRBJ2-7; 9 bases are shared with TRBD1. The CDR3 runs to 15 residues. V lost 0 bases and J lost 2; bases outside the gene matches: 2. Germline V gene data show CDR1 as LGHNA and CDR2 as YNFKEQ. CDR3 nucleotides: TGTGCCAGCAGCCAAGAGCGACAGGGGGCCTACGAGCAGTACTTC. Translation: CASSQERQGAYEQYF.

This CDR3 is CASSATSGSTDTQYF. The CDR3 DNA reads as TGTGCCAGCAGCGCGACTAGCGGGAGCACAGATACGCAGTATTTT. The rearrangement links TRBV9 to TRBJ2-3; 10 positions match TRBD2. The germline V gene has CDR1 SGDLS and CDR2 YYNGEE. This CDR3 spans 15 amino acids. The V gene end was trimmed by 3 bases and the J gene end by 0 bases; junction bases not matched to a gene: 1.